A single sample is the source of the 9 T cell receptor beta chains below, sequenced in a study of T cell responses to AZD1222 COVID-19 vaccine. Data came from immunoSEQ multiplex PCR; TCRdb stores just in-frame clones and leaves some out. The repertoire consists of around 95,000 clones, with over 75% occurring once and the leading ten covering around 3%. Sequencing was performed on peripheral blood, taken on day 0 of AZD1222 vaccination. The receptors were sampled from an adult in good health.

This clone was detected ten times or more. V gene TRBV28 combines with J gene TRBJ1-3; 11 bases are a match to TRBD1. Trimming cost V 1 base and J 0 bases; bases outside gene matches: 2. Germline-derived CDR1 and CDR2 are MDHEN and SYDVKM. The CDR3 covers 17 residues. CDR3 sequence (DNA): TGTGCCAGCAGTTTATCCGGGACAGGGGGCTCTGGAAACACCATATATTTT. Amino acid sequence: CASSLSGTGGSGNTIYF.

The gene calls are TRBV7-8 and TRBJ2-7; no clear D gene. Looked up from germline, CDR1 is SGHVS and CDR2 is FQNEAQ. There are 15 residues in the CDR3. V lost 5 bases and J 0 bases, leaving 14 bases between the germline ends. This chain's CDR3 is CASSPGRTVSYEQYF. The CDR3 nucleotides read TGTGCCAGCAGCCCTGGTAGGACGGTCTCCTACGAGCAGTACTTC.

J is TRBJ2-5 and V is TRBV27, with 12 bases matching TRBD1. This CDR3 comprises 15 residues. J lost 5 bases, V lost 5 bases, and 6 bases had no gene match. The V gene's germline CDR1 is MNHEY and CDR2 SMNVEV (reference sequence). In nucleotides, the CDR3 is TGTGCCAGCAGTCCCGGGACAGGGGGCCGGGAGACCCAGTACTTC. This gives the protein CASSPGTGGRETQYF.

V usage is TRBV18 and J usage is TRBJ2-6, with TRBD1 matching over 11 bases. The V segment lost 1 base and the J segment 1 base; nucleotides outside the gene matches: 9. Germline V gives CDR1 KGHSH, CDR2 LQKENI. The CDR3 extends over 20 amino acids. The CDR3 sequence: CASSPRVLGQGASGANVLTF. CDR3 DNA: TGTGCCAGCTCACCACGTGTTCTCGGACAGGGGGCTTCTGGGGCCAACGTCCTGACTTTC.

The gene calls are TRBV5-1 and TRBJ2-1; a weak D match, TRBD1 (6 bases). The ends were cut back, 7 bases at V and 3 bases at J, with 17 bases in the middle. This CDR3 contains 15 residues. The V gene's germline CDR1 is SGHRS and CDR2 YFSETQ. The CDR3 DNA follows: TGCGCCAGCTCTCAAGTAACAGGGCTCTACAATGAGCAGTTCTTC. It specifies CASSQVTGLYNEQFF.

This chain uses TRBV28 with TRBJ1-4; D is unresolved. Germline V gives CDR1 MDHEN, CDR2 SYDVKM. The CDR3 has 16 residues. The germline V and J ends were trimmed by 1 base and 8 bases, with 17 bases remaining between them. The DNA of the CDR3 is TGTGCCAGCAGTTTATATTTTGGTGGATTCGAAGAAAAACTGTTTTTT. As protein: CASSLYFGGFEEKLFF.

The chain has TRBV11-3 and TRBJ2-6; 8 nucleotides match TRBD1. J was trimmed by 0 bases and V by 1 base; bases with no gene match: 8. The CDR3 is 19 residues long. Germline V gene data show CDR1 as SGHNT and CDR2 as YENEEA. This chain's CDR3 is CASSLAGGFSLSGANVLTF. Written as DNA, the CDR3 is TGTGCCAGCAGCTTAGCAGGGGGCTTTTCTCTCTCTGGGGCCAACGTCCTGACTTTC.

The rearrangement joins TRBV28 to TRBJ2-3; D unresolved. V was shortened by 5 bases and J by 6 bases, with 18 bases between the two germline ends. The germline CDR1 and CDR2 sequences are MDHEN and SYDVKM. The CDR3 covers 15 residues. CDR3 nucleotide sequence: TGTGCCAGCAGTACCACGGTCTACGCTGGCGATACGCAGTATTTT. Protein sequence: CASSTTVYAGDTQYF.

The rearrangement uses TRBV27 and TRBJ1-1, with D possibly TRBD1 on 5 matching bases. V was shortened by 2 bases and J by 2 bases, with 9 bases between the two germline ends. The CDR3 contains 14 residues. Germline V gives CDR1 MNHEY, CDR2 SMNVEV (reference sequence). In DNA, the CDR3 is TGTGCCAGCAGTTTACGCCAGGGAAACACTGAAGCTTTCTTT. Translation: CASSLRQGNTEAFF.